This T cell receptor (beta chain) appears in the sequencing data of a study of T cells in Graves' hyperthyroidism and ophthalmopathy. Regarding the study as a whole: Model-based prediction identified ophthalmopathy a median about 6 months prior to its onset. In blood, most of the thyroid clonotypes expanded above 0.001 were also present.

Comment on this clonotype: As yet, its antigen is unknown.

Between the trimmed V and J ends, which lost 6 bases and 0 bases, there was a span of 16 bases. In germline, CDR1 is MNHNS, CDR2 SASEGT. The CDR3 has 16 amino acids. Authors of the study amplified TCR beta CDR3 regions from RNA transcripts. TCR CDR3 underwent first-round RT-PCR with the HTBI primer set. TCRdb analysed the multiplex PCR reads with MiXCR anew, one entry per CDR3 protein. The profile shows some 500,000 distinct CDR3 sequences, roughly 15% of them singletons. The chain has TRBV6-1 and TRBJ2-3, with D possibly matching TRBD1 (6 bases). Sequenced input: blood. The sequence was collected from a woman aged 30 to 39 with Graves' ophthalmopathy. This CDR3 is CASSPLTGTSTDTQYF. CDR3 DNA: TGTGCCAGCAGCCCATTGACAGGAACTAGCACAGATACGCAGTATTTT.